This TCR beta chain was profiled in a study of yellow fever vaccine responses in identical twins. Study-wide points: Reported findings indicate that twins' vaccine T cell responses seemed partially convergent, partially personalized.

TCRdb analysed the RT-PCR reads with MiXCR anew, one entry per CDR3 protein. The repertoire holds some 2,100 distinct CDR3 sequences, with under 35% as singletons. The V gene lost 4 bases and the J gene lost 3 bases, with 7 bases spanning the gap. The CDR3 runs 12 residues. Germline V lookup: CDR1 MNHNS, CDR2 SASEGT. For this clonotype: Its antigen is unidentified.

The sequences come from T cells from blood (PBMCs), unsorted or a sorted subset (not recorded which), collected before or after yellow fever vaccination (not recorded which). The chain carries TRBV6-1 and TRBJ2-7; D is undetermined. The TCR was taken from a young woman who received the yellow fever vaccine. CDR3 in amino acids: CASSAGGYEQYF. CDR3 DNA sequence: TGTGCCAGCAGTGCGGGCGGCTACGAGCAGTACTTC.